This T cell receptor beta chain was recorded in a study of a mutant IDH1 vaccine in newly diagnosed glioma. Study-wide results and limits: Most patients, 90% to 95%, showed vaccine-induced immune responses.

Measured with immunoSEQ multiplex PCR; TCRdb has only the in-frame clones, and not every one. The table lists about 68,000 clones, almost 85% of them singletons, with over 9.5% in the top ten. In the case of this clone: The antigen remains undetermined.

Per germline, CDR1 MDHEN and CDR2 SYDVKM. Trimming pared 6 bases from V and 5 bases from J, leaving 10 bases between. The CDR3 has 12 residues. The time point: week 35, safety follow-up. One vaccine dose held 300 ug of mutant IDH1 20-mer peptide and came with topical imiquimod. V is TRBV28 and J is TRBJ1-2; no reliable D call. The origin of this receptor is a man aged 18 to 35 with glioma. Sequencing was performed on PBMCs, taken from a glioma patient whose treatment included an IDH1 peptide vaccine. The CDR3 is CASSSAVYGYTF. In DNA form, the CDR3 reads TGTGCCAGCAGCTCAGCAGTATATGGCTACACCTTC.